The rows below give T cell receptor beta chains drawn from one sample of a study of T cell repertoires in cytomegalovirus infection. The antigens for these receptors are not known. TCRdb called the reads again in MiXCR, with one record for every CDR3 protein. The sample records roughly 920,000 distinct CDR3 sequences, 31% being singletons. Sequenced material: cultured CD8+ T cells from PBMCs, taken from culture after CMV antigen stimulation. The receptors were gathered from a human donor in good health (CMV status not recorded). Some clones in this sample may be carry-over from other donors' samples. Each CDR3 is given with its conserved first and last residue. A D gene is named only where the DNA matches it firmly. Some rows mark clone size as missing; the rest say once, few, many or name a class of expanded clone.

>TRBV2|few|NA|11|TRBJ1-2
TGTGCCAGCCCGATGACCTATGGCTACACCTTC
CASPMTYGYTF
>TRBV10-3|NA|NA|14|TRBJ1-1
TGTGCCATCGGATTTGCATCTGGGAACACTGAAGCTTTCTTT
CAIGFASGNTEAFF
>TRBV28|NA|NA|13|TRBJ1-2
TGTGCCAGCCTCCAACAGGGAAACTATGGCTACACCTTC
CASLQQGNYGYTF
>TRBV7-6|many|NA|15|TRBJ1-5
TGTGCCAGCAGCTTAGGGTCAGGTTCTAATCAGCCCCAGCATTTT
CASSLGSGSNQPQHF
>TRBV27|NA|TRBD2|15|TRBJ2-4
TGTGCCAGCAGTCCCCCGGGGGGGGCGTTGAACATTCAGTACTTC
CASSPPGGALNIQYF
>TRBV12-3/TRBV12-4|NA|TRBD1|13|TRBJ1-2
TGTGCCAGCAGTCACGGGGACAGGGTGCCCTACACCTTC
CASSHGDRVPYTF
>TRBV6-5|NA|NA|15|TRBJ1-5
TGTGCCAGCAGAGATAACGGCGTTAGCAATCAGCCCCAGCATTTT
CASRDNGVSNQPQHF
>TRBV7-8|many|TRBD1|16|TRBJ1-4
TGTGCCAGCAGCTTAGTAGGCGGACAGGGGCGCGGAAAACTGTTTTTT
CASSLVGGQGRGKLFF
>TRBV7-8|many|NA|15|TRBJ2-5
TGTGCCAGCAGCTTAGTGGACTCCCAGATAGAGACCCAGTACTTC
CASSLVDSQIETQYF
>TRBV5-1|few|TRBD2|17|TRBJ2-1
TGCGCCAGCAGCTTTGGGGAGGGTACAACTAAATACAATGAGCAGTTCTTC
CASSFGEGTTKYNEQFF
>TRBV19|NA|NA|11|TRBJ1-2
TGTGCCAGTAGTATAGGCCCTGGCTACACCTTC
CASSIGPGYTF
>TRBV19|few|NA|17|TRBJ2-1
TGTGCCAGTAGTATTTCAGGGAGAATTAGTGTCTACAATGAGCAGTTCTTC
CASSISGRISVYNEQFF
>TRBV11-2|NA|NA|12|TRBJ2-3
TGTGCCAGCAGCATTATGGGAGATACGCAGTATTTT
CASSIMGDTQYF
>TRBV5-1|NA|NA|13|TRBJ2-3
NA
CASSWGQGSLSYF
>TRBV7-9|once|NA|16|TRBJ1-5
TGTGCCAGCAGCTTAGAGGTGTCAGGGGGCAATCAGCCCCAGCATTTT
CASSLEVSGGNQPQHF
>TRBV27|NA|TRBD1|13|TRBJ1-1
TGTGCCAGCAGTCCGACAGGGAAGACTGAAGCTTTCTTT
CASSPTGKTEAFF
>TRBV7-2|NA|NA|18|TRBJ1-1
TGTGCCAGCAGCCTGGGCAGCCGATGGGGAGGGGGAGGAACTGAAGCTTTCTTT
CASSLGSRWGGGGTEAFF
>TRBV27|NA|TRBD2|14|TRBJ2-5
TGTGCCAGCAGTCCGACTAGCGTACAAGAGACCCAGTACTTC
CASSPTSVQETQYF
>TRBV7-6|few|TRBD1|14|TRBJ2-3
TGTGCCAGCAGCGGGACAGGGCATTTCGATACGCAGTATTTT
CASSGTGHFDTQYF
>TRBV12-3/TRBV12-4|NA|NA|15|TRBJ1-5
TGTGCCAGCAGTTTAGGTAACAGGGCGAGGGGGCCCCAGCATTTT
CASSLGNRARGPQHF
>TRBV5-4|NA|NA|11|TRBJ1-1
TGTGCCAGCAGCTTGGGGATTGAGGCTTTCTTT
CASSLGIEAFF
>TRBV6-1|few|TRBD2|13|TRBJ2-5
TGTGCCAGCAGCCTGGGACTATTGGAGACCCAGTACTTC
CASSLGLLETQYF
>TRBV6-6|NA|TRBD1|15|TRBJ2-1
TGTGCCAGCAGTGATAGGACAGGGACCTACAATGAGCAGTTCTTC
CASSDRTGTYNEQFF
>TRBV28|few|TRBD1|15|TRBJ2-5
TGTGCCAGCACCCAGACAGGGGGCCGCCAAGAGACCCAGTACTTC
CASTQTGGRQETQYF
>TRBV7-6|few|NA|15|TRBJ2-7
TGTGCCAGCAGCCCCTACAGGACCCTCTCCTACGAGCAGTACTTC
CASSPYRTLSYEQYF
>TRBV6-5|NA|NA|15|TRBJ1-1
TGTGCCAGCAGATCTGGACCCACCAGAGGCACTGAAGCTTTCTTT
CASRSGPTRGTEAFF
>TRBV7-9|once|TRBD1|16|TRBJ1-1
TGTGCCAGCAGCTTAGTGGGACAGGGGGATGCGGCTGAAGCTTTCTTT
CASSLVGQGDAAEAFF
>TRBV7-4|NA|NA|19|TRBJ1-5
TGTGCCAGCAGCTTAGTCGACCCCTTGCGGGGGGCGAGCAATCAGCCCCAGCATTTT
CASSLVDPLRGASNQPQHF
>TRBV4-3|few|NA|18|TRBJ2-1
TGCGCCAGCAGCCAAGATCTCCAGGGCCTGAGGTCCTACAATGAGCAGTTCTTC
CASSQDLQGLRSYNEQFF
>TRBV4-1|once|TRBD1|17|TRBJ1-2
TGCGCCAGCAGCCGAGGGGGTCCGGGGACAGACCGCTATGGCTACACCTTC
CASSRGGPGTDRYGYTF
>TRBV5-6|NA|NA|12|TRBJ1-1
TGTGCCAGCAGAAGTGGGACCGATGAAGCTTTCTTT
CASRSGTDEAFF
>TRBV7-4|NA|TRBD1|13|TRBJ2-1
TGTGCCATCGCGGGACAGGGGGCCGATGAGCAGTTCTTC
CAIAGQGADEQFF
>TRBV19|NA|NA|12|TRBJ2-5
TGTGCCAGTAGGGGCAGAATGGAGACCCAGTACTTC
CASRGRMETQYF
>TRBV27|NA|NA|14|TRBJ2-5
TGTGCCAGCAGCCTCGCTCGGGGTGCGGAGACCCAGTACTTC
CASSLARGAETQYF
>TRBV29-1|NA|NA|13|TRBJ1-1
TGCAGCGTTGATATGACAGGTAACACTGAAGCTTTCTTT
CSVDMTGNTEAFF